These T cell receptor beta chains were read from a single sample in a study of OX40 agonist ivuxolimab in advanced cancers. Profiling relied on immunoSEQ multiplex PCR, and the TCRdb table lists in-frame clones only, not all of them. The sample lists around 140,000 clones; less than 95% were seen once. The sample here was CD4+ or CD8+ T cells sorted from blood, taken in a trial of the OX40 agonist ivuxolimab. These receptors originate from an adult with an advanced solid tumor such as melanoma, head and neck, liver or kidney cancer. CDR3s include the opening cysteine and the closing phenylalanine or tryptophan. The D gene is left open where the match is weak. A clone size is listed for some rows: how often the clone was seen (once, few, many), or a class if it is expanded.

clone size,D gene,V gene,J gene,CDR3 protein,CDR3 DNA
NA,NA,TRBV15,TRBJ2-1,CATMEGRDYNEQFF,TGTGCCACAATGGAGGGCAGGGACTACAATGAGCAGTTCTTC
few,NA,TRBV7-9,TRBJ1-5,CASSLVGGTEPQHF,TGTGCCAGCAGCTTAGTTGGAGGGACGGAGCCCCAGCATTTT
once,TRBD2,TRBV11-2,TRBJ2-1,CASSPSGTRASNEQFF,TGTGCCAGCAGTCCCTCCGGGACTAGGGCTTCCAATGAGCAGTTCTTC
NA,NA,TRBV4-2,TRBJ1-3,CASSQDKGQQNTIYF,TGTGCCAGCAGCCAAGATAAAGGACAACAAAACACCATATATTTT
NA,NA,TRBV27,TRBJ2-3,CASSFSQRTDTQYF,TGTGCCAGCAGTTTTAGCCAGCGCACAGATACGCAGTATTTT
NA,TRBD2,TRBV5-1,TRBJ2-3,CASSLVAGSSDTQYF,TGCGCCAGCAGCTTGGTAGCGGGAAGCTCAGATACGCAGTATTTT
NA,NA,TRBV6-5,TRBJ1-3,CASSQDRYSGNTIYF,TGTGCCAGCAGTCAGGACAGATACTCTGGAAACACCATATATTTT
NA,NA,TRBV5-1,TRBJ2-6,CASSLGVLFSGANVLTF,TGCGCCAGCAGCTTGGGGGTACTGTTCTCTGGGGCCAACGTCCTGACTTTC
once,TRBD2,TRBV9,TRBJ2-1,CASSASGTSNEQFF,TGTGCCAGCAGTGCTAGCGGGACAAGCAATGAGCAGTTCTTC
NA,NA,TRBV28,TRBJ1-1,CASSLQNTEAFF,TGTGCCAGCAGTTTACAGAACACTGAAGCTTTCTTT
NA,TRBD2,TRBV5-4,TRBJ2-2,CASSPGGSLSTGELFF,TGTGCCAGCAGCCCGGGGGGGAGTTTGAGCACCGGGGAGCTGTTTTTT
NA,TRBD2,TRBV5-4,TRBJ2-1,CASSLGGGLAGANNEQFF,TGTGCCAGCAGCTTGGGGGGAGGACTAGCGGGAGCCAATAATGAGCAGTTCTTC
NA,TRBD1,TRBV7-9,TRBJ1-1,CASSSYTGVNTEAFF,TGTGCCAGCAGCTCCTATACAGGGGTTAACACTGAAGCTTTCTTT
NA,NA,TRBV27,TRBJ2-5,CASSPWEEQETQYF,TGTGCCAGCAGTCCCTGGGAGGAACAAGAGACCCAGTACTTC
NA,TRBD1,TRBV2,TRBJ1-4,CASSPGQGVTEKLFF,TGTGCCAGCAGCCCGGGACAGGGGGTTACTGAAAAACTGTTTTTT
NA,NA,TRBV13,TRBJ2-3,CASSSSPGPTPDTQYF,TGTGCCAGCAGCTCCTCCCCGGGACCGACCCCAGATACGCAGTATTTT
NA,TRBD2,TRBV10-3,TRBJ2-1,CAIRPTSGSPDGSYNEQFF,TGTGCCATCAGACCTACCAGCGGGAGCCCCGATGGGTCCTACAATGAGCAGTTCTTC
NA,TRBD2,TRBV6-1,TRBJ2-3,CASSEIIAGTDTQYF,TGTGCCAGCAGTGAGATAATAGCGGGAACAGATACGCAGTATTTT
NA,TRBD1,TRBV9,TRBJ1-5,CASSLQGGNQPQHF,TGTGCCAGCAGCCTTCAGGGGGGCAATCAGCCCCAGCATTTT
NA,TRBD1,TRBV10-3,TRBJ1-2,CAISLLLQGTGNGYTF,TGTGCCATCAGCTTACTACTACAGGGGACCGGCAATGGCTACACCTTC
NA,TRBD1,TRBV27,TRBJ1-1,CASSSGQGTEAFF,TGTGCCAGCAGTTCTGGACAGGGGACTGAAGCTTTCTTT
few,NA,TRBV28,TRBJ1-5,CASHQPQHF,TGTGCCAGCCATCAGCCCCAGCATTTT